This T cell receptor beta chain derives from a study of cytomegalovirus exposure and HLA in healthy donors. Study-wide background: Previous work identified 120 million or so unique TCR beta sequences from 150 million to 200 million T cells. General study findings and limits: In a later analysis, TCR beta V- and J-gene trimming was associated with a missense DCLRE1C variant. It was assumed in the presence/absence analyses that sequencing depth was roughly uniform across donors.

This PCR relied on a set of 60 Vbeta primers and 13 Jbeta primers. Data came from immunoSEQ multiplex PCR; TCRdb stores just in-frame clones and leaves some out. The sample lists 95,000 to 100,000 clones; about three quarters were seen once. This CDR3 region has 13 residues. Germline CDR1 reads LNHDA; CDR2 reads SQIVND (reference sequence). The germline V and J ends were trimmed by 5 bases and 8 bases, with 15 bases remaining between them. Notes on this clone: Its target is unknown.

Input material: PBMCs. The origin of this receptor is a man in his sixties in good health and CMV-seropositive. This rearrangement joins TRBV19 to TRBJ1-1; D is undetermined. Here the CDR3 reads CASSPPGRFEAFF. DNA of the CDR3: TGTGCCAGTAGTCCTCCCGGCAGGTTCGAAGCTTTCTTT.